The text below deals with one TCR beta chain. What antigen it recognizes has not been identified. No base quality information exists; no much larger clone differs at one position. The sample comes from a study of blood T cell repertoires in COVID-19 (dated by TCRdb to about 2020). Notes on the research overall: The collaborator samples originated in the United States, Italy and Spain and spanned the acute and convalescent phases of COVID-19. The material from the prospective study consisted of cDNA or gDNA derived from T cells, B-cell-depleted T cells, or PBMCs. Deeply sampled blood TCRbeta repertoires from subjects exposed to, actively infected with, or recovered from COVID-19 were included in the dataset. The repertoires were released in a freely available public database intended as a resource for research on the immune response to SARS-CoV-2. The samples were drawn from two sources: the first 160 participants of the ongoing ImmuneRACE study, and some 1,300 subjects contributed by 6 global collaborators. A de-identified subject ID, COVID-19 status, age in years and sex were almost always included in the sample metadata. HLA class I and class II types, where available, came from metadata supplied by the sample provider rather than from assay-based typing. Study-level results and caveats: Clinical and demographic metadata were provided uncurated, with the amount varying by source and participant.

TCRbeta CDR3 regions were amplified from genomic DNA using the immunoSEQ Assay, a bias-controlled multiplex PCR. As for the authors' bioinformatics: Within the assay, amplification of reference gene primers was used to estimate how many nucleated cells each sample contained. Sequence reads were collapsed and filtered to measure the absolute abundance of every unique TCRbeta CDR3 rearrangement. For each sample, productive Simpson clonality was calculated by taking the square root of Simpson's diversity index across productive rearrangements. The immuneACCESS repertoire file appears here via TCRdb, limited to in-frame rearrangements. These files lack a portion of the clones; in checked studies, under half of the deficit traces to unresolved V genes, and the cause of the others is not known. V and J calls and clone size are given by that table; D and trimming were obtained from the DNA. The sample table shows hundreds of thousands of clones, and just over 85% are seen once. The ten most abundant clones make up 1.4% of the sample.

Including the terminal cysteine and phenylalanine, the CDR3 comprises 17 residues. The DNA shown is the 51-base CDR3, in frame from base 1. Whole blood was collected in K2EDTA tubes by collaborating institutions according to the institutions' own protocols. Collaborator samples were shipped for TCRbeta analysis as frozen whole blood, isolated PBMCs, or DNA extracted from either sample type. The specimen sequenced was peripheral blood. The chain is assembled from TRBV1 and TRBJ2-1; the table's D call of TRBD2 was not tested on the DNA. TRBV1 is flagged as a pseudogene. The source of this sequence is a woman in her twenties or thirties with active or convalescent COVID-19. The nucleotide sequence reads as follows: TGCACCAGCAGCCAACAACTAGCGGGAGGGCTATTCAATGAGCAGTTCTTC. Translation gives CTSSQQLAGGLFNEQFF.